The sequence of this TCR beta chain was determined in a study of T-cell memory formation after mild COVID-19. Study-level results: Some SARS-CoV-2-responding clones were already detected in memory before infection.

TCRdb used MiXCR to reprocess the 5' RACE reads, holding one entry per CDR3 protein. This sample yields over 300,000 distinct CDR3 sequences, of which under 25% are seen a single time; around 23% belongs to the top ten. V lost 6 bases and J 0 bases, leaving 15 bases between the germline ends. Germline-derived CDR1 and CDR2 are MNHEY and SVGAGI. CDR3 size: 16 residues. In this sample, this clonotype turned up a few times. Its antigen is unidentified. Sequencing was performed on PBMCs or a T cell subset sorted from them (not recorded which). The sequence came from a man between 18 and 29 years old who had mild COVID-19 (a few samples of this study predate the infection). Cell type and time point are not known. This chain uses TRBV6-5 with TRBJ1-5, with D unclear. CDR3 in amino acids: CASRGTGSPSNQPQHF. CDR3 nucleotide sequence: TGTGCCAGCAGAGGTACCGGGTCCCCTAGCAATCAGCCCCAGCATTTT.